This T cell receptor beta chain derives from a study of blood T cell repertoires in COVID-19. Participants, roughly 18 to 89 years old, spanned about 26 US areas. Recovery meant two consecutive negative NP/OP PCR tests, professional clearance, or resolved symptoms. Method: immunoSEQ multiplex PCR; TCRdb's copy keeps in-frame clones and lacks some. The sample includes more than 60,000 clones, more than 75% seen only once; the top ten take roughly a tenth. Germline V gene lookup returns CDR1 MNHEY and CDR2 SMNVEV (reference sequence). This CDR3 region has 13 residues. V lost 0 bases and J lost 6, with 8 bases in between.

The J gene is TRBJ1-2, the V gene TRBV27, with D possibly being TRBD1 (5 bases). Sequencing used PBMCs or T cells enriched from blood (not recorded which). This receptor was taken from a middle-aged woman who had recovered from COVID-19. DNA for the CDR3: TGTGCCAGCAGTTTATCAGGGGATGATGGCTACACCTTC. It encodes CASSLSGDDGYTF.